A single sample gave rise to the 29 T cell receptor beta chains below, sequenced in a study of cytomegalovirus exposure and HLA in healthy donors. The study ran its PCR with 60 Vbeta and 13 Jbeta primers. Assay used: immunoSEQ multiplex PCR; TCRdb lists only in-frame clones, some missing. The sample data list approximately 100,000 clones. The sequenced sample was PBMCs. The origin of the receptors is a man aged 50 to 60 in good health and CMV-seropositive.

The chain recombines TRBV9 with TRBJ2-7; 7 bases are shared with TRBD2. The CDR3 length is 14 residues. The J segment lost 1 base and the V segment lost 0 bases, leaving 1 base of the junction unmatched. Germline CDR1 and CDR2: SGDLS and YYNGEE. The CDR3 loop reads CASSVAAGSYEQYF. Written as DNA, the CDR3 is TGTGCCAGCAGCGTAGCAGCGGGGTCCTACGAGCAGTACTTC. Supplemented by reference TRBV9 and TRBJ2-7, the full variable domain reads DSGVTQTPKHLITATGQRVTLRCSPRSGDLSVYWYQQSLDQGLQFLIQYYNGEERAKGNILERFSAQQFPDLHSELNLSSLELGDSALYFCASSVAAGSYEQYFGPGTRLTVT.

In DNA, the CDR3 is TGTGCCAGCAGCTTTATGGGCTACACTGAAGCTTTCTTT. Residues: CASSFMGYTEAFF. The chain links TRBV11-3 to TRBJ1-1; D remains ambiguous. Germline V gene sequence: CDR1 SGHNT, CDR2 YENEEA. The V gene lost 3 bases and the J gene lost 3 bases, with 8 bases spanning the gap. CDR3 length equals 13 residues.

This chain uses TRBV19 with TRBJ1-1, with a weak D call TRBD1 (5 bases). The V gene lost 1 base and the J gene lost 3 bases, with 15 bases spanning the gap. Germline CDR1 and CDR2: LNHDA and SQIVND (reference sequence). The CDR3 sequence is 16 residues long. CDR3 residues: CASSIGPQGTDTEAFF. The CDR3 bases are TGTGCCAGTAGTATAGGTCCTCAGGGTACGGACACTGAAGCTTTCTTT.

The chain carries TRBV10-2 and TRBJ2-1, with D uncertain. The germline V gene encodes CDR1 WSHSY and CDR2 SAAADI. The CDR3 sequence is 14 residues long. Trimming took off 4 bases at V and 3 bases at J, with 10 bases between the two ends. CDR3 in amino acids: CASSGLELYNEQFF. Written as DNA, the CDR3 is TGCGCCAGCAGTGGGCTAGAACTCTACAATGAGCAGTTCTTC.

V gene TRBV11-3 combines with J gene TRBJ2-5, with D maybe TRBD2 (6 bases). The CDR3 runs 12 residues. The germline gives CDR1 SGHNT, CDR2 YENEEA. Trimming pared 8 bases from V and 5 bases from J, leaving 12 bases between. CDR3 in DNA: TGTGCCAGCCGGGGGATAGGGGAGACCCAGTACTTC. It codes for CASRGIGETQYF.

The chain uses TRBV30 and TRBJ2-1; TRBD2 matches 8 bases. CDR3 length: 14 amino acids. The germline V gene has CDR1 GTSNPN and CDR2 SVGIG (reference sequence). After removal of 3 bases from V and 3 bases from J, the junction contained 4 bases not matched to a gene. This CDR3 reads CAWRPSGYYNEQFF. The CDR3 nucleotides read TGTGCCTGGAGACCTAGCGGGTACTACAATGAGCAGTTCTTC.

V gene TRBV27 combines with J gene TRBJ1-2; tentative D call: TRBD1 (6 bases). This CDR3 is built from 16 residues. The germline V gene encodes CDR1 MNHEY and CDR2 SMNVEV (reference sequence). V was shortened by 3 bases and J by 5 bases, with 19 bases between the two germline ends. CDR3 nucleotides: TGTGCCAGCAGTTTCAATTCGAGGGGGTTAGGGTATGGCTACACCTTC. Protein: CASSFNSRGLGYGYTF.

In DNA form, the CDR3 reads TGTGCCTGGAGCTCCTGGGACACAGTAACTAACTATGGCTACACCTTC. This gives the protein CAWSSWDTVTNYGYTF. This chain joins TRBV30 and TRBJ1-2, with a tentative D call TRBD1 (6 bases). CDR1 and CDR2 from the germline V gene are GTSNPN and SVGIG (reference sequence). The CDR3 is 16 amino acids. V was shortened by 3 bases and J by 0 bases, with 17 bases between the two germline ends.

This rearrangement joins TRBV30 to TRBJ2-1; tentative D call: TRBD2 (5 bases). The germline CDR1 and CDR2 sequences are GTSNPN and SVGIG (reference sequence). V gave up 0 bases and J gave up 4 bases, with 16 bases separating them. This CDR3 is built from 16 residues. CDR3 DNA: TGTGCCTGGAGTGTAGGTAGCGAGAAACCTTACAATGAGCAGTTCTTC. Amino acids: CAWSVGSEKPYNEQFF. Using reference TRBV30 and TRBJ2-1 for the parts outside the CDR3, the full variable domain is SQTIHQWPATLVQPVGSPLSLECTVEGTSNPNLYWYRQAAGRGLQLLFYSVGIGQISSEVPQNLSASRPQDRQFILSSKKLLLSDSGFYLCAWSVGSEKPYNEQFFGPGTRLTVL.

The chain carries TRBV29-1 and TRBJ1-2, with D unresolved. Germline V gene sequence: CDR1 SQVTM, CDR2 ANQGSEA. The CDR3 has 12 residues. Trimming removed 3 bases at V and 2 bases at J, with 7 bases between. CDR3 sequence (DNA): TGCAGCGTTGATTGGCGGAACTATGGCTACACCTTC. It is translated as CSVDWRNYGYTF.

The chain links TRBV5-4 to TRBJ2-3; 8 bases line up with TRBD1. Germline CDR1 is SGHNT and CDR2 is YYREEE (reference sequence). The V and J ends lost 3 bases and 14 bases, in that order; junction bases with no gene match: 8. The CDR3 contains 12 residues. The CDR3 loop is CASSSQGASPYF. In DNA form, the CDR3 reads TGTGCCAGCAGCTCTCAGGGGGCCAGCCCGTATTTT.

The chain links TRBV4-2 to TRBJ1-1; D may be TRBD1 (6 bases). Trimming shortened V by 0 bases and J by 7 bases, and 12 bases separated the two germline ends. The CDR3 contains 14 residues. The germline CDR1 and CDR2 sequences are LGHNA and YNFKEQ. The CDR3 region is CASSQDVGAGEAFF. Here the CDR3 DNA reads TGTGCCAGCAGCCAAGATGTGGGGGCGGGTGAAGCTTTCTTT.

The chain links TRBV5-1 to TRBJ1-2, with D perhaps matching TRBD1 (5 bases). Germline V CDR1 and CDR2: SGHRS, YFSETQ. The V end lost 5 bases, the J end lost 4 bases, and 18 bases lay between the germline ends. The CDR3 has 15 amino acids. The CDR3 sequence is CASRTTGGVIYGYTF. The CDR3, as DNA: TGCGCCAGCAGGACTACCGGAGGGGTAATCTATGGCTACACCTTC. Supplemented by reference TRBV5-1 and TRBJ1-2, the full variable domain reads KAGVTQTPRYLIKTRGQQVTLSCSPISGHRSVSWYQQTPGQGLQFLFEYFSETQRNKGNFPGRFSGRQFSNSRSEMNVSTLELGDSALYLCASRTTGGVIYGYTFGSGTRLTVV.

V usage is TRBV28 and J usage is TRBJ2-7; TRBD2 agrees at 7 bases. The germline V gene encodes CDR1 MDHEN and CDR2 SYDVKM. Losses at the gene ends were 3 bases for V and 3 bases for J; bases not matched to a gene: 8. The CDR3 is made up of 15 amino acids. Here the CDR3 DNA reads TGTGCCAGCAGTTTCGGGGCTAGCGGATTCTACGAGCAGTACTTC. It is translated as CASSFGASGFYEQYF.

The gene calls are TRBV30 and TRBJ2-7, with 7 bases matching TRBD1. The CDR3 spans 14 residues. The ends lost 3 bases at V and 3 bases at J; junction bases unmatched: 8. CDR1 GTSNPN and CDR2 SVGIG come from the germline V gene (reference sequence). The CDR3 nucleotides are TGTGCCTGGAGGACAACAGGGGCTCTCTACGAGCAGTACTTC. This encodes CAWRTTGALYEQYF.

The chain carries TRBV14 and TRBJ2-5; 7 bases fit TRBD2. With 3 bases clipped from V and 7 bases from J, the junction kept 23 bases outside the gene matches. CDR3 length: 19 amino acids. Germline V gives CDR1 SGHDN, CDR2 FVKESK. The DNA of the CDR3 is TGTGCCAGCAGCCATCGGGACGTACAAAAACTAGCGTGGGACGGGACCCAGTACTTC. Its translation: CASSHRDVQKLAWDGTQYF. Combining the CDR3 with reference TRBV14 and TRBJ2-5 gives the whole variable domain EAGVTQFPSHSVIEKGQTVTLRCDPISGHDNLYWYRRVMGKEIKFLLHFVKESKQDESGMPNNRFLAERTGGTYSTLKVQPAELEDSGVYFCASSHRDVQKLAWDGTQYFGPGTRLLVL.

CDR3 amino acids: CASSIPFSGRIYNEQFF. As DNA, the CDR3 is TGTGCCAGCTCAATTCCGTTTAGCGGGAGGATCTACAATGAGCAGTTCTTC. The rearrangement uses TRBV18 and TRBJ2-1; 10 bases line up with TRBD2. V was pared by 5 bases and J by 3 bases, with 10 bases of the junction left unmatched. This CDR3 comprises 17 residues. CDR1 KGHSH and CDR2 LQKENI come from the germline V gene.

V gene TRBV30 combines with J gene TRBJ2-2; a possible D gene is TRBD2 (7 bases). In germline, CDR1 is GTSNPN, CDR2 SVGIG (reference sequence). The CDR3 has 14 amino acids. V lost 2 bases and J lost 7, with 14 bases in between. The CDR3 region is CAWSLNREGGELFF. In DNA form, the CDR3 reads TGTGCCTGGAGTCTTAACAGGGAGGGCGGGGAGCTGTTTTTT.

The rearrangement uses TRBV4-1 and TRBJ1-2; 7 bases match TRBD1. The germline CDR1 and CDR2 sequences are MGHRA and YSYEKL. CDR3 size: 15 residues. The junction had 6 bases not matched to a gene; V was cut back by 4 bases and J by 1 base. As DNA, the CDR3 is TGCGCCAGCAGCCCGTCGGGACAGCTTAACTATGGCTACACCTTC. Translation: CASSPSGQLNYGYTF.

The chain has TRBV19 and TRBJ1-1; the D is unclear. Germline V gene sequence: CDR1 LNHDA, CDR2 SQIVND (reference sequence). This CDR3 spans 10 amino acids. Trimming left V 7 bases short and J 10 bases short, with 10 bases between. This CDR3 reads CASKVPGAFF. Written as DNA, the CDR3 is TGTGCCAGTAAGGTACCGGGAGCTTTCTTT.

The V call is TRBV6-6, the J call TRBJ1-1, with D unclear. The CDR3 loop spans 12 amino acids. Germline V gene sequence: CDR1 MNHNY, CDR2 SVGAGI (reference sequence). V lost 7 bases, J lost 7 bases, and 13 bases lay in between. The CDR3 region has the DNA TGTGCCAGCACCACGGGGAGACATGAAGCTTTCTTT. It is translated as CASTTGRHEAFF.

The V and J genes are TRBV7-2 and TRBJ2-7, with 10 positions matching TRBD1. Looked up from germline, CDR1 is SGHTA and CDR2 is FQGNSA. This CDR3 comprises 14 residues. V was clipped by 5 bases and J by 7 bases; unmatched bases: 8. The CDR3 here is CASSPWDRGGEQYF. The CDR3 region has the DNA TGTGCCAGCAGCCCGTGGGACAGGGGCGGGGAGCAGTACTTC.

CDR3 region: CASSDPRGTNEQFF. The CDR3 bases are TGCGCCAGCAGCGACCCGAGGGGGACCAATGAGCAGTTCTTC. The rearrangement joins TRBV5-1 to TRBJ2-1, with D possibly being TRBD1 (6 bases). This CDR3 has 14 amino acids. Germline V gene data show CDR1 as SGHRS and CDR2 as YFSETQ. The V end lost 4 bases, the J end lost 6 bases, and 14 bases lay between the germline ends. Full variable domain (missing parts from reference TRBV5-1 and TRBJ2-1): KAGVTQTPRYLIKTRGQQVTLSCSPISGHRSVSWYQQTPGQGLQFLFEYFSETQRNKGNFPGRFSGRQFSNSRSEMNVSTLELGDSALYLCASSDPRGTNEQFFGPGTRLTVL.

Regarding this clone: Distinct nucleotide sequences in the sample also encode this CDR3. This chain links TRBV5-1 with TRBJ2-2; TRBD2 matches at 11 bases. CDR3 length: 15 amino acids. V trimming: 3 bases; J trimming: 4 bases; junction bases outside the gene matches: 2. Germline CDR1 reads SGHRS; CDR2 reads YFSETQ. The CDR3: CASSSGTSGTGELFF. The CDR3 DNA follows: TGCGCCAGCAGCTCCGGGACTAGCGGCACCGGGGAGCTGTTTTTT. Complete variable domain (other parts from reference TRBV5-1 and TRBJ2-2): KAGVTQTPRYLIKTRGQQVTLSCSPISGHRSVSWYQQTPGQGLQFLFEYFSETQRNKGNFPGRFSGRQFSNSRSEMNVSTLELGDSALYLCASSSGTSGTGELFFGEGSRLTVL.

J is TRBJ1-2 and V is TRBV6-6; D is uncertain. The CDR3 has 14 amino acids. The V end was cut by 2 bases, the J end by 3 bases, with 10 bases between. The V gene's germline CDR1 is MNHNY and CDR2 SVGAGI (reference sequence). The CDR3 nucleotides read TGTGCCAGCAGTTACGACTTCCTCGACTATGGCTACACCTTC. This codes for CASSYDFLDYGYTF.

The chain is built from TRBV29-1 and TRBJ1-4, with 9 positions matching TRBD1. V trimming: 5 bases; J trimming: 5 bases; junction bases outside the gene matches: 3. Looked up from germline, CDR1 is SQVTM and CDR2 is ANQGSEA. The CDR3 sequence is 13 residues long. CDR3 in amino acids: CSVQDRGNEKLFF. The CDR3 DNA follows: TGCAGCGTTCAGGACAGGGGAAATGAAAAACTGTTTTTT.

This chain connects TRBV18 to TRBJ2-1, with 8 bases matching TRBD2. The CDR3 extends over 16 amino acids. Germline CDR1 reads KGHSH; CDR2 reads LQKENI. V gave up 2 bases and J gave up 6 bases; unmatched junction bases: 9. CDR3 residues: CASSPGSGTRLNEQFF. In nucleotides, the CDR3 is TGTGCCAGCTCACCAGGATCCGGGACTAGGCTCAATGAGCAGTTCTTC.

This chain joins TRBV4-3 and TRBJ1-2, with D perhaps TRBD1 (6 bases). Germline values: CDR1 LGHNA, CDR2 YSLEER. Trimming left V 5 bases short and J 4 bases short, with 14 bases between. The CDR3 extends over 14 amino acids. The CDR3 region is CASSSTGSAYGYTF. The CDR3, as DNA: TGCGCCAGCAGCTCGACAGGAAGTGCCTATGGCTACACCTTC.

This chain links TRBV7-8 with TRBJ2-3; 7 bases line up with TRBD1. V was pared by 5 bases and J by 6 bases, with 11 bases of the junction left unmatched. CDR1 and CDR2 from the germline V gene are SGHVS and FQNEAQ. The CDR3 length is 15 residues. The CDR3 sequence: CASSQVEVRGDTQYF. DNA of the CDR3: TGTGCCAGCAGCCAGGTAGAAGTCAGGGGGGATACGCAGTATTTT.